Below are 14 T cell receptor beta chains sequenced from a single sample in a study of shared clonotypes between healthy human individuals. Assay: immunoSEQ multiplex PCR; the TCRdb copy retains only in-frame clones and omits some. The sample has fewer than 1.8 million clones, approximately 98.5% seen once. Specimen: naive CD4+ T cells sorted from blood. This sample's subset: CD45RA+ positively selected. The source of these receptors is a man aged 25 to 40 in good health.

This chain connects TRBV19 to TRBJ1-4; D remains unclear. Trimming removed 5 bases from V and 2 bases from J, with 18 bases in between. Germline-derived CDR1 and CDR2 are LNHDA and SQIVND (reference sequence). This CDR3 spans 17 amino acids. CDR3 residues: CASSQFYGRKTNEKLFF. CDR3 DNA sequence: TGTGCCAGTAGTCAGTTTTACGGACGGAAGACTAATGAAAAACTGTTTTTT.

In DNA form, the CDR3 reads TGTGCCAGCAGCCAAGGTCAGGGGAGGTGGGATACGCAGTATTTT. Translation: CASSQGQGRWDTQYF. This rearrangement joins TRBV14 to TRBJ2-3; D is perhaps TRBD1 or TRBD2 (6 bases each). Trimming pared 1 base from V and 6 bases from J, leaving 14 bases between. CDR3 length: 15 residues. CDR1 is SGHDN, CDR2 FVKESK, per germline.

A single count supports this clone. The V and J genes are TRBV5-4 and TRBJ2-2; no definite D call. V was trimmed by 4 bases and J by 6 bases, leaving 13 bases between them. The CDR3 consists of 14 residues. CDR1 SGHNT and CDR2 YYREEE come from the germline V gene (reference sequence). For the CDR3, the DNA is TGTGCCAGCAGCCTCGATGCTGGATCCGGGGAGCTGTTTTTT. As protein: CASSLDAGSGELFF.

About this clone: No conserved phenylalanine or tryptophan ends this CDR3, so it is likely a read error. The limits of the CDR3 on the DNA are not certain, so only TCRdb's listed CDR3 is given. The chain employs TRBV20-1 and TRBJ1-2. The CDR3 totals 11 residues, both ends included. Germline-derived CDR1 and CDR2 are DFQATT and SNEGSKA (reference sequence). The CDR3 reads CSAREGPQNLV.

The CDR3 protein is CASSLRPGTGFGYEQYF. The CDR3 DNA sequence: TGTGCCAGCAGCTTACGTCCCGGGACAGGGTTCGGTTACGAGCAGTACTTC. The V call is TRBV9, the J call TRBJ2-7, with 9 positions matching TRBD1. The CDR3 totals 17 residues. CDR1 and CDR2 from the germline V gene are SGDLS and YYNGEE. V shed 4 bases, J shed 4 bases, and the junction held 15 bases outside the gene matches.

The rearrangement joins TRBV7-3 to TRBJ2-2; a possible D gene is TRBD2 (6 bases). The CDR3 consists of 17 residues. The germline V gene encodes CDR1 SGHTA and CDR2 FQGTGA. The V end lost 5 bases, the J end lost 4 bases, and 20 bases lay between the germline ends. Here the CDR3 DNA reads TGTGCCAGCAGCCCCGGGGCCGGGGGAGCGGCCACCGGGGAGCTGTTTTTT. Protein: CASSPGAGGAATGELFF.

This clone was recorded only once. CDR3 sequence: CASSLLAGGLTGELFF. CDR3 in DNA: TGCGCCAGCAGTCTCTTAGCGGGAGGGTTAACCGGGGAGCTGTTTTTT. The chain has TRBV10-2 and TRBJ2-2; 11 nucleotides align to TRBD2. V shed 5 bases and J 5 bases; nucleotides not matched to a gene: 7. The CDR3 is made up of 16 amino acids. CDR1 and CDR2 (germline): WSHSY, SAAADI.

This clone was counted once. Other DNA sequences in the same sample also yield this CDR3. This chain links TRBV9 with TRBJ2-7; TRBD1 matches 9 bases. Trimming cost V 1 base and J 3 bases; bases outside gene matches: 2. The germline CDR1 and CDR2 sequences are SGDLS and YYNGEE. This CDR3 has 14 residues. CDR3 bases: TGTGCCAGCAGCGTACGGGACAGGGTCTACGAGCAGTACTTC. Its protein is CASSVRDRVYEQYF. The whole variable domain, filled in from reference TRBV9 and TRBJ2-7, reads DSGVTQTPKHLITATGQRVTLRCSPRSGDLSVYWYQQSLDQGLQFLIQYYNGEERAKGNILERFSAQQFPDLHSELNLSSLELGDSALYFCASSVRDRVYEQYFGPGTRLTVT.

This chain links TRBV5-4 with TRBJ2-3; D remains unclear. The CDR3 length is 13 residues. V was clipped by 3 bases and J by 4 bases, with 9 bases between them. In germline, CDR1 is SGHNT, CDR2 YYREEE (reference sequence). The CDR3 region has the DNA TGTGCCAGCAGCTCAACCCGCTCAGATACGCAGTATTTT. Protein: CASSSTRSDTQYF.

The chain carries TRBV6-9 and TRBJ1-5; D unclear. From germline, CDR1 is MNHGY and CDR2 SVAAGI. The ends were cut back, 6 bases at V and 0 bases at J, with 18 bases in the middle. The CDR3 has 17 amino acids. CDR3 loop: CASSLGPLRYSNQPQHF. CDR3 sequence (DNA): TGTGCCAGCAGCCTCGGACCCTTAAGGTATAGCAATCAGCCCCAGCATTTT.

The CDR3 here is CASSPTGTSYGYTF. For the CDR3, the DNA is TGTGCCAGCAGTCCCACCGGCACTTCCTATGGCTACACCTTC. The V and J genes are TRBV21-1 and TRBJ1-2. TRBV21-1 is described as a pseudogene. CDR3 length equals 14 residues.

Here the CDR3 reads CASIPWGEGSYEQYF. CDR3 coding DNA: TGCGCCAGCATTCCTTGGGGGGAGGGATCCTACGAGCAGTACTTC. The gene calls are TRBV10-1 and TRBJ2-7, with TRBD2 matching over 7 bases. This CDR3 is built from 15 residues. Germline V gene lookup returns CDR1 WNHNN and CDR2 SYGVQD (reference sequence). Unmatched junction bases numbered 10, after V lost 7 bases and J lost 1 base.

The chain combines TRBV6-1 with TRBJ2-3, with no clear D. The CDR3 spans 12 residues. V was shortened by 0 bases and J by 7 bases, with 5 bases between the two germline ends. Germline V gives CDR1 MNHNS, CDR2 SASEGT. The CDR3 sequence is CASSEASYTQYF. The CDR3 coding sequence is TGTGCCAGCAGTGAAGCTTCCTATACGCAGTATTTT.

This chain links TRBV5-1 with TRBJ2-5; TRBD1 agrees at 8 bases. Germline V gene data show CDR1 as SGHRS and CDR2 as YFSETQ. V lost 6 bases and J lost 1; bases outside the gene matches: 8. The CDR3 has 15 residues. The CDR3 protein is CASTDQGAIQETQYF. The CDR3, as DNA: TGCGCCAGCACCGACCAGGGGGCAATCCAAGAGACCCAGTACTTC.